The T cell receptor (beta chain) under discussion was sequenced for a study of T-cell memory formation after mild COVID-19. TCRdb reprocessed the 5' RACE reads with MiXCR, giving one entry per CDR3 protein. The table has roughly 450,000 distinct CDR3 sequences, about a sixth seen once. This clonotype was picked up many times. The CDR3 has 12 residues. Germline V gene data show CDR1 as SGHNT and CDR2 as YYREEE (reference sequence). V dropped 5 bases and J dropped 8 bases, with 14 bases sitting between them. The sample was PBMCs or a T cell subset sorted from them (not recorded which). This chain links TRBV5-4 with TRBJ2-7; D possibly matches TRBD1 or TRBD2 (6 bases each). This receptor was obtained from a man younger than 30 who had mild COVID-19 (a few samples of this study predate the infection). Cell type and time point are not known. In nucleotides, the CDR3 is TGTGCCAGCAGTCCACAGGGCGGGAAGCAGTACTTC. It yields the protein CASSPQGGKQYF.